One and the same sample provided the 9 T cell receptor beta chains below, sequenced in a study of cytomegalovirus exposure and HLA in healthy donors. The PCR employed 60 Vbeta primers together with 13 Jbeta primers. Sequencing used immunoSEQ multiplex PCR; TCRdb keeps in-frame clones, though not all of them. The top ten clones hold 4% to 5.5% of a sample with around 100,000 clones, roughly 78% of them seen once. The sequenced sample consisted of PBMCs. These receptors all stem from a male donor in good health and CMV-seropositive.

The rearrangement links TRBV18 to TRBJ1-2, with 10 bases lining up with TRBD1. Germline CDR1 KGHSH, CDR2 LQKENI. V shed 5 bases, J shed 9 bases, and the junction held 6 bases outside the gene matches. The CDR3 runs 13 residues. The CDR3 loop reads CASSEDRGYRYTF. In DNA form, the CDR3 reads TGTGCCAGCTCAGAGGACAGGGGGTATCGCTACACCTTC.

The V gene is TRBV2, the J gene TRBJ1-2, with 9 bases matching TRBD1. CDR3 length equals 14 residues. CDR1 and CDR2 (germline): SNHLY, FYNNEI. V gave up 8 bases and J gave up 1 base; unmatched junction bases: 5. CDR3 sequence: CASGRDRDNYGYTF. The CDR3 region has the DNA TGTGCCAGCGGTAGGGACAGGGATAACTATGGCTACACCTTC.

J is TRBJ2-1 and V is TRBV18; 11 positions agree with TRBD2. Germline V gene sequence: CDR1 KGHSH, CDR2 LQKENI. V lost 3 bases to trimming and J lost 0 bases; unmatched junction nucleotides: 7. There are 18 residues in the CDR3. The CDR3 reads CASSPRGLADFSYNEQFF. Here the CDR3 DNA reads TGTGCCAGCTCACCCCGGGGACTAGCGGATTTCTCCTACAATGAGCAGTTCTTC.

The chain links TRBV19 to TRBJ2-5; perhaps TRBD1 as D (6 bases). The CDR3 extends over 13 amino acids. Looked up from germline, CDR1 is LNHDA and CDR2 is SQIVND (reference sequence). V was pared by 2 bases and J by 5 bases, with 9 bases between. The CDR3 region has the DNA TGTGCCAGTAGTATAATGGGGGCCGAGACCCAGTACTTC. Protein sequence: CASSIMGAETQYF.

This chain uses TRBV10-3 with TRBJ2-7; weak D call: TRBD1 (5 bases). The germline V and J ends were trimmed by 6 bases and 5 bases, with 14 bases remaining between them. Germline CDR1 ENHRY, CDR2 SYGVKD. This CDR3 is built from 13 residues. CDR3 residues: CAISSQGSNEQYF. In DNA form, the CDR3 reads TGTGCCATCAGCTCCCAGGGATCAAACGAGCAGTACTTC.

Remarks on this clone: This sample also contains other DNA sequences that code for the same CDR3. The rearrangement joins TRBV7-2 to TRBJ1-2; 7 bases map to TRBD1. V trimming: 6 bases; J trimming: 7 bases; junction bases outside the gene matches: 11. The CDR3 length is 14 residues. Germline loops: CDR1 SGHTA, CDR2 FQGNSA. Written as DNA, the CDR3 is TGTGCCAGCAGTTCCGGACAGGACTCCTCTGGCTACACCTTC. This translates into CASSSGQDSSGYTF.

The rearrangement links TRBV6-5 to TRBJ1-2, with D possibly matching TRBD1 (5 bases). This CDR3 contains 13 residues. V lost 6 bases and J 6 bases, leaving 14 bases between the germline ends. Germline CDR1 is MNHEY and CDR2 is SVGAGI. The CDR3 bases are TGTGCCAGCAGCGGACACCCGTCTGATGGCTACACCTTC. Residues: CASSGHPSDGYTF.

The V and J genes are TRBV6-5 and TRBJ2-5; possible D gene TRBD1, 6 bases. Per germline, CDR1 MNHEY and CDR2 SVGAGI. CDR3 length: 11 residues. CDR3 loop: CASTQGETQYF. The CDR3 bases are TGTGCGTCTACGCAGGGGGAGACCCAGTACTTC.

The CDR3 here is CASSSTGDYGYTF. DNA for the CDR3: TGTGCCAGCAGTTCGACAGGGGACTATGGCTACACCTTC. This chain links TRBV6-4 with TRBJ1-2; TRBD1 agrees at 8 bases. CDR3 length: 13 amino acids. Germline V gene data show CDR1 as MRHNA and CDR2 as SNTAGT. V dropped 5 bases and J dropped 3; count of bases not matched to a gene: 2.